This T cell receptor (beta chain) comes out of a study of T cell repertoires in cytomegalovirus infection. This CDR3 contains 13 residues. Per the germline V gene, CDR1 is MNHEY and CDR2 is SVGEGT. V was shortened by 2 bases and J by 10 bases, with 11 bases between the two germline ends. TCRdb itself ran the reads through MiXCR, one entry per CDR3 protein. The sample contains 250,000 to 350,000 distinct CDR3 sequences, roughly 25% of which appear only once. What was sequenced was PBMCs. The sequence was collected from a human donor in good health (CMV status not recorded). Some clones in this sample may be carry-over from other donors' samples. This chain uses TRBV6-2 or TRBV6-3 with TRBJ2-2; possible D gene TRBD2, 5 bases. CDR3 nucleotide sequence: TGTGCCAGCAGTTACGTTAGGAGGTTGGAGCTGTTTTTT. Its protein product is CASSYVRRLELFF.